One and the same sample provided the 21 T cell receptor beta chains below, sequenced in a study of shared clonotypes between healthy human individuals. Repertoires were generated with immunoSEQ multiplex PCR, while TCRdb's copy carries only in-frame clones and drops some. Of about 1,500,000 clones in the sample, approximately 97% were seen once. Sequences were obtained from naive CD4+ T cells sorted from blood. Subset of the sample: CD45RA+ positively selected. The receptors were gathered from a man aged 30 to 45 in good health.

The chain employs TRBV6-5 and TRBJ2-7; no clear D. CDR1 and CDR2 (germline): MNHEY, SVGAGI. The CDR3 is 14 residues long. V was shortened by 5 bases and J by 0 bases, with 11 bases between the two germline ends. CDR3: CASSTLGSSYEQYF. The CDR3 DNA is TGTGCCAGCAGTACGCTCGGAAGCTCCTACGAGCAGTACTTC.

The chain is built from TRBV5-1 and TRBJ2-2; possibly TRBD1 or TRBD2 for D (5 bases each). The CDR3 is 17 amino acids. CDR1 and CDR2 from the germline V gene are SGHRS and YFSETQ. With 4 bases removed from V and 7 bases from J, the gap between germline ends came to 23 bases. The CDR3 bases are TGCGCCAGCAGCGAAAGTTCGGGGACCGTTCAAGGCGGGGAGCTGTTTTTT. Its protein is CASSESSGTVQGGELFF.

This sequence joins TRBV7-9 and TRBJ2-7, with D possibly TRBD1 on 6 matching bases. The V end was cut by 5 bases, the J end by 4 bases, with 15 bases between. This CDR3 has 14 residues. Germline CDR1 SEHNR, CDR2 FQNEAQ (reference sequence). This CDR3 reads CASSPTGKGYEQYF. The CDR3 coding sequence is TGTGCCAGCAGCCCCACAGGGAAGGGATACGAGCAGTACTTC.

V usage is TRBV29-1 and J usage is TRBJ1-1; 7 bases are shared with TRBD1. The CDR3 spans 13 residues. Germline V gene data show CDR1 as SQVTM and CDR2 as ANQGSEA. V lost 7 bases, J lost 10 bases, and 15 bases stayed unmatched. The CDR3 region is CSAIRQGERRAFF. CDR3 sequence (DNA): TGCAGCGCTATACGACAGGGAGAAAGACGAGCTTTCTTT.

This clone was seen only a few times. This chain connects TRBV29-1 to TRBJ2-4; D call uncertain. CDR3 length: 12 residues. With 4 bases removed from V and 0 bases from J, the gap between germline ends came to 4 bases. CDR1 SQVTM and CDR2 ANQGSEA come from the germline V gene. CDR3 coding DNA: TGCAGCGTTGCTGAAGCCAAAAACATTCAGTACTTC. This gives the protein CSVAEAKNIQYF.

The CDR3 nucleotides are TGCGCCAGCAGCTCCTACACCATAGACACTGAAGCTTTCTTT. It codes for CASSSYTIDTEAFF. V gene TRBV5-1 combines with J gene TRBJ1-1; no definite D call. Trimming pared 3 bases from V and 3 bases from J, leaving 12 bases between. The CDR3 is made up of 14 amino acids. CDR1 is SGHRS, CDR2 YFSETQ, per germline.

The CDR3 DNA sequence: TGTGCCAGCAGCTTGTACTCCAGCGGGATAACAGATACGCAGTATTTT. Its translation is CASSLYSSGITDTQYF. The chain recombines TRBV5-4 with TRBJ2-3, with 7 bases identical to TRBD2. The ends lost 1 base at V and 3 bases at J; junction bases unmatched: 8. This CDR3 has 16 residues. Germline CDR1 and CDR2: SGHNT and YYREEE (reference sequence).

On this clone itself: This same CDR3 is encoded by further DNA sequences in the sample. This chain uses TRBV10-1 with TRBJ2-5; D is undetermined. Trimming cost V 0 bases and J 4 bases, with 9 bases left between them. The V gene's germline CDR1 is WNHNN and CDR2 SYGVQD (reference sequence). This CDR3 is built from 14 residues. The CDR3 protein is CASSESPGRETQYF. CDR3 coding DNA: TGCGCCAGCAGTGAGTCCCCCGGTAGAGAGACCCAGTACTTC.

The chain is built from TRBV7-9 and TRBJ2-1; 7 nucleotides agree with TRBD1. The CDR3 contains 16 residues. The J segment lost 7 bases and the V segment lost 1 base, leaving 10 bases of the junction unmatched. Germline values: CDR1 SEHNR, CDR2 FQNEAQ (reference sequence). The CDR3 spells CASSLVRGLGANEQFF. CDR3 nucleotides: TGTGCCAGCAGCTTAGTAAGGGGGCTTGGGGCTAATGAGCAGTTCTTC.

The genes are TRBV19 and TRBJ2-1; 10 nucleotides align to TRBD2. Germline V lookup: CDR1 LNHDA, CDR2 SQIVND (reference sequence). The CDR3 runs 18 residues. V gave up 1 base and J gave up 5 bases; unmatched junction bases: 11. The CDR3 DNA sequence: TGTGCCAGTAGTATAGGACTAGCGGGCCGAGCCTCGAACAATGAGCAGTTCTTC. Translated: CASSIGLAGRASNNEQFF.

The rearrangement links TRBV2 to TRBJ2-1; TRBD2 matches 9 bases. With V trimmed by 2 bases and J by 6 bases, 11 bases remained unmatched. The CDR3 runs to 17 residues. Germline CDR1 reads SNHLY; CDR2 reads FYNNEI. The chain's CDR3 is CASSEWVSGSARNEQFF. The CDR3 nucleotides read TGTGCCAGCAGTGAATGGGTTAGCGGGAGTGCCCGCAATGAGCAGTTCTTC.

CDR3 sequence: CASSLGGLDYGYTF. Here the CDR3 DNA reads TGTGCCAGCAGCCTAGGGGGTTTAGACTATGGCTACACCTTC. The chain uses TRBV6-5 and TRBJ1-2; D is perhaps TRBD1 (6 bases). CDR1 is MNHEY and CDR2 is SVGAGI in the germline V gene. This CDR3 comprises 14 residues. V lost 6 bases and J 3 bases, leaving 14 bases between the germline ends.

The chain recombines TRBV2 with TRBJ2-1; 12 nucleotides match TRBD2. CDR1 and CDR2 (germline): SNHLY, FYNNEI. The V and J ends lost 7 bases and 14 bases, in that order; junction bases with no gene match: 24. This CDR3 has 18 residues. The CDR3 bases are TGTGCCAGCACCTCGGACAGGCATCCGGGACTAGCGGGCAAGGGGAAGTTCTTC. It specifies CASTSDRHPGLAGKGKFF.

This chain uses TRBV6-6 with TRBJ2-3, with 10 bases lining up with TRBD2. This CDR3 has 16 residues. The V and J ends lost 6 bases and 6 bases, in that order; junction bases with no gene match: 12. The germline gives CDR1 MNHNY, CDR2 SVGAGI (reference sequence). CDR3 protein: CASSISPSGRVDTQYF. The CDR3 bases are TGTGCCAGCAGCATCAGCCCGAGCGGGAGGGTTGATACGCAGTATTTT.

The chain has TRBV7-3 and TRBJ1-5, with 8 bases identical to TRBD1. In germline, CDR1 is SGHTA, CDR2 FQGTGA. V gave up 4 bases and J gave up 4 bases; unmatched junction bases: 21. This CDR3 comprises 20 residues. The CDR3 spells CASSSKTGTGVPDSNQPQHF. CDR3 in DNA: TGTGCCAGCAGCTCGAAGACGGGGACAGGTGTGCCGGATAGTAATCAGCCCCAGCATTTT. Full variable domain (outside the CDR3, taken from reference TRBV7-3 and TRBJ1-5): GAGVSQTPSNKVTEKGKYVELRCDPISGHTALYWYRQSLGQGPEFLIYFQGTGAADDSGLPNDRFFAVRPEGSVSTLKIQRTERGDSAVYLCASSSKTGTGVPDSNQPQHFGDGTRLSIL.

The chain has TRBV5-4 and TRBJ1-1; the match to TRBD1 covers 7 bases. The CDR3 has 12 amino acids. Germline V CDR1 and CDR2: SGHNT, YYREEE (reference sequence). Unmatched junction bases numbered 7, after V lost 3 bases and J lost 11 bases. CDR3 nucleotide sequence: TGTGCCAGCAGCTACCAGGGGGGTGAGGCTTTCTTT. It translates to CASSYQGGEAFF. The full variable domain, completed using reference TRBV5-4 and TRBJ1-1, is ETGVTQSPTHLIKTRGQQVTLRCSSQSGHNTVSWYQQALGQGPQFIFQYYREEENGRGNFPPRFSGLQFPNYSSELNVNALELDDSALYLCASSYQGGEAFFGQGTRLTVV.

V usage is TRBV7-3 and J usage is TRBJ2-1; unclear D gene. Germline CDR1 SGHTA, CDR2 FQGTGA. This CDR3 is built from 13 residues. V was cut by 3 bases and J by 9 bases, with 12 bases left in between. Written as DNA, the CDR3 is TGTGCCAGCAGCTTGGTTATGGGTACTGAGCAGTTCTTC. This gives the protein CASSLVMGTEQFF. Full variable domain (remainder filled in from reference TRBV7-3 and TRBJ2-1): GAGVSQTPSNKVTEKGKYVELRCDPISGHTALYWYRQSLGQGPEFLIYFQGTGAADDSGLPNDRFFAVRPEGSVSTLKIQRTERGDSAVYLCASSLVMGTEQFFGPGTRLTVL.

The CDR3 nucleotides read TGTGCCAGCAGCTTAGTCCCGAGCGGGACAGGGCCCGAAAAACTGTTTTTT. Translation: CASSLVPSGTGPEKLFF. V usage is TRBV7-2 and J usage is TRBJ1-4; TRBD1 agrees at 9 bases. J gave up 8 bases and V 1 base, and 11 bases lay outside the gene matches. Looked up from germline, CDR1 is SGHTA and CDR2 is FQGNSA. The CDR3 has 17 amino acids.

This chain uses TRBV29-1 with TRBJ1-3; D ambiguous. Germline loops: CDR1 SQVTM, CDR2 ANQGSEA. Trimming took off 2 bases at V and 2 bases at J, with 10 bases between the two ends. This CDR3 is 14 amino acids long. As DNA, the CDR3 is TGCAGCGTTGAACAAAGGGAGCCTGGAAACACCATATATTTT. Protein product: CSVEQREPGNTIYF.

This clone was seen a handful of times. The rearrangement links TRBV9 to TRBJ2-1, with D uncertain. The length of the CDR3 is 13 residues. The germline V gene has CDR1 SGDLS and CDR2 YYNGEE. The V end was cut by 4 bases, the J end by 6 bases, with 11 bases between. CDR3 protein: CASSPQPANEQFF. In DNA form, the CDR3 reads TGTGCCAGCAGCCCCCAGCCGGCCAATGAGCAGTTCTTC.

The chain couples TRBV7-8 to TRBJ2-3, with 7 positions matching TRBD2. V shed 7 bases and J 2 bases; nucleotides not matched to a gene: 12. From germline, CDR1 is SGHVS and CDR2 FQNEAQ. CDR3 length equals 16 residues. Written as DNA, the CDR3 is TGTGCCAGCACCCATAGAGCGGGACGATACACAGATACGCAGTATTTT. Its protein is CASTHRAGRYTDTQYF.